Listed below are T cell receptor beta chains from one sample, sequenced in a study of identical twins. In TCRdb, the 5' RACE reads were re-called with MiXCR into one record per CDR3 protein. The table has under 900,000 distinct CDR3 sequences, 15% to 20% seen once. The data also belong to a second study, concerning T cells expressing NK-cell markers.

Sequencing input: PBMCs. These receptors all stem from a woman under 30 in good health. The CDR3 runs from the conserved cysteine through the conserved F or W. D genes are given only for firm matches. Part of the rows lack a size; the others show once, few, many or a class for expanded clones.

few	TRBV18	TRBD1	TRBJ2-4	CASSPGRQGGNQYF	TGTGCCAGCTCACCGGGACGACAGGGGGGGAATCAGTACTTC
few	TRBV30	-	TRBJ1-2	CAWSVSDRIYGYTF	TGTGCCTGGAGTGTCTCCGACAGGATATATGGCTACACCTTC
-	TRBV18	-	TRBJ2-5	CASSPPVKQETQYF	TGTGCCAGCTCACCACCGGTCAAACAAGAGACCCAGTACTTC
-	TRBV25-1	-	TRBJ2-1	CASSESRGSYNEQFF	TGTGCCAGCAGTGAATCGCGGGGCTCCTACAATGAGCAGTTCTTC
-	TRBV5-4	-	TRBJ1-1	CASSSLGGENTEAFF	TGTGCCAGCAGCTCGTTGGGGGGAGAGAACACTGAAGCTTTCTTT
-	TRBV7-9	-	TRBJ1-5	CASSFQGNNQPQHF	TGTGCCAGCAGCTTTCAGGGGAACAATCAGCCCCAGCATTTT
few	TRBV10-3	-	TRBJ1-2	CAISQPDSVNYGYTF	TGTGCCATCAGCCAACCGGACAGTGTCAACTATGGCTACACCTTC
few	TRBV7-6	-	TRBJ2-7	CASSFLGQTTYEQYF	TGTGCCAGCAGCTTTCTCGGACAGACCACCTACGAGCAGTACTTC
many	TRBV20-1	TRBD1	TRBJ1-2	CSARDRDRGSLNYGYTF	TGCAGTGCTAGAGATCGGGACAGGGGTTCTCTCAACTATGGCTACACCTTC
-	TRBV20-1	-	TRBJ2-1	CSAPRRELQFF	TGCAGTGCTCCCCGACGTGAGTTGCAGTTCTTC